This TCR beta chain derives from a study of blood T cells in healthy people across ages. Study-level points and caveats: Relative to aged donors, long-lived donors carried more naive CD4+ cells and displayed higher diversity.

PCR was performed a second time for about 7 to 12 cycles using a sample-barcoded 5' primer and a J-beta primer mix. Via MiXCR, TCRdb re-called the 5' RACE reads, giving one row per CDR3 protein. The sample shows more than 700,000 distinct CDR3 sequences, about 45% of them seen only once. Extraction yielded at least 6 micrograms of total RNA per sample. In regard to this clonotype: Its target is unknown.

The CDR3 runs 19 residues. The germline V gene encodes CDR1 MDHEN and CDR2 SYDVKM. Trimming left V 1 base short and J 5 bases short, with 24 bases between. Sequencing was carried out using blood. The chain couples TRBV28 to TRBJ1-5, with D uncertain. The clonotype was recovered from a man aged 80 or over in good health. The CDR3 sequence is CASSLFGELSGSGDQPQHF. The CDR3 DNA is TGTGCCAGCAGTTTATTTGGGGAGCTGTCTGGGTCAGGAGATCAGCCCCAGCATTTT. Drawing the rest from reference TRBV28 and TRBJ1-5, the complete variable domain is DVKVTQSSRYLVKRTGEKVFLECVQDMDHENMFWYRQDPGLGLRLIYFSYDVKMKEKGDIPEGYSVSREKKERFSLILESASTNQTSMYLCASSLFGELSGSGDQPQHFGDGTRLSIL.